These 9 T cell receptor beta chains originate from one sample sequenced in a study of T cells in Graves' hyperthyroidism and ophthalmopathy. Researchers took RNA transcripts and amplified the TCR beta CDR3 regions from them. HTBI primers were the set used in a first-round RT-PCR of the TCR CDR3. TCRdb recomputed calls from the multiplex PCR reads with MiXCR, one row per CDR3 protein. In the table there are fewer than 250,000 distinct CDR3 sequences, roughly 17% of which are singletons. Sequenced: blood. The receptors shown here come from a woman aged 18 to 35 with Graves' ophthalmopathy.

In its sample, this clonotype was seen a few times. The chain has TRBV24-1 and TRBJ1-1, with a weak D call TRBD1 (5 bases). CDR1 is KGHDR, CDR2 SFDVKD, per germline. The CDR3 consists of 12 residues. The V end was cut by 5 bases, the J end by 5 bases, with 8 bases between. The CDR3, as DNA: TGTGCCACCAGTGGGGGGTCGACTGAAGCTTTCTTT. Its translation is CATSGGSTEAFF.

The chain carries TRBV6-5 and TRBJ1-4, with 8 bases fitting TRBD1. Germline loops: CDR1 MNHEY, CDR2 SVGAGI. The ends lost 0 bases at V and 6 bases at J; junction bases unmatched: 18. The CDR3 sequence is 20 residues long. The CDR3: CASSYSPPGQGARWDEKLFF. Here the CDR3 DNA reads TGTGCCAGCAGTTACTCCCCCCCCGGGCAGGGGGCGAGGTGGGATGAAAAACTGTTTTTT.

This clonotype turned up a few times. The CDR3 loop reads CASSEALVRGDQPQHF. DNA for the CDR3: TGTGCCAGCAGTGAAGCGCTTGTGAGGGGTGATCAGCCCCAGCATTTT. The chain uses TRBV6-1 and TRBJ1-5, with a tentative D call TRBD1 (5 bases). Trimming cost V 0 bases and J 5 bases, with 14 bases left between them. The CDR3 extends over 16 amino acids. Germline V gene lookup returns CDR1 MNHNS and CDR2 SASEGT.

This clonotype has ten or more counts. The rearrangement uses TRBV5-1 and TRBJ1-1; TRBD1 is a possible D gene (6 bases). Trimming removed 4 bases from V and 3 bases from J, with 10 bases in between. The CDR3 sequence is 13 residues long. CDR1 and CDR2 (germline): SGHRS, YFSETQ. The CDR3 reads CASSLTGYTEAFF. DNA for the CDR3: TGCGCCAGCAGCCTTACAGGGTACACTGAAGCTTTCTTT.

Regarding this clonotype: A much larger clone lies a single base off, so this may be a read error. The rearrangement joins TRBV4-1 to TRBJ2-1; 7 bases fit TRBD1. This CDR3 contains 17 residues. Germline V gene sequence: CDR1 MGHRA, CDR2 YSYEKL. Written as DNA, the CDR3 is TGCGCCAGCAGCCCTCGGGACAGAGGTCAAATTTACAATAAGCAGTTCTTC. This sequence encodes CASSPRDRGQIYNKQFF.

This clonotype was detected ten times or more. The CDR3 nucleotides read TGCGCCAGCAGGGGACTGCGCTTTTCGAACAATGAGCAGTTCTTC. It is translated as CASRGLRFSNNEQFF. J is TRBJ2-1 and V is TRBV4-1; possibly TRBD2 for D (6 bases). Germline assignment: CDR1 MGHRA and CDR2 YSYEKL. This CDR3 contains 15 residues. Trimming shortened V by 6 bases and J by 5 bases, and 17 bases separated the two germline ends.

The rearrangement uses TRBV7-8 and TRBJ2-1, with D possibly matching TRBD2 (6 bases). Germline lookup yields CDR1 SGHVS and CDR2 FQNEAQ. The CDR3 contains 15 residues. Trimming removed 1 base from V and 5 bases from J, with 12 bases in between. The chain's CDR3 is CASSLGSSVNNEQFF. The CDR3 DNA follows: TGTGCCAGCAGCTTAGGGTCTAGCGTAAACAATGAGCAGTTCTTC.

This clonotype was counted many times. The CDR3 DNA reads as TGTGCCAGCAGAGGAAATAGCAATCAGCCCCAGCATTTT. Its protein is CASRGNSNQPQHF. The chain carries TRBV28 and TRBJ1-5, with no clear D. Trimming pared 6 bases from V and 0 bases from J, leaving 6 bases between. CDR1 is MDHEN, CDR2 SYDVKM, per germline. The CDR3 sequence is 13 residues long.

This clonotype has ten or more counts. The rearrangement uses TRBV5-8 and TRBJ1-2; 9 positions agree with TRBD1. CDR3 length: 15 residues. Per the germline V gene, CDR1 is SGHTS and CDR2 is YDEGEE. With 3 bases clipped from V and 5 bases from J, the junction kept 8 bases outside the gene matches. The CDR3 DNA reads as TGTGCCAGCAGCTCTCGACAGGGGGGGTCTTATGGCTACACCTTC. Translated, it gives CASSSRQGGSYGYTF.